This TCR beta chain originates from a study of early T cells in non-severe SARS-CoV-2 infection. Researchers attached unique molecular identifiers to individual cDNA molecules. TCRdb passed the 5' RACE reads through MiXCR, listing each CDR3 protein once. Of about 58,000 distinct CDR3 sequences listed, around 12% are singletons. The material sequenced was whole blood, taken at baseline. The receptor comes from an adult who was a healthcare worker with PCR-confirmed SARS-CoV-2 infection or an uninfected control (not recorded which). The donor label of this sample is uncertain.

This chain's CDR3 is CASSFRQELQETQYF. In nucleotides, the CDR3 is TGTGCCAGCAGTTTTAGACAGGAGCTACAAGAGACCCAGTACTTC. This chain connects TRBV6-2 or TRBV6-3 to TRBJ2-5, with D perhaps matching TRBD1 (6 bases). The CDR3 runs 15 residues. Trimming took 4 bases from V and 2 from J, leaving 14 bases between them. Looked up from germline, CDR1 is MNHEY and CDR2 is SVGEGT.